A selection of T cell receptor beta chains follows, all from one sample in a study of blood T cell repertoires in COVID-19. Assay used: immunoSEQ multiplex PCR; TCRdb lists only in-frame clones, some missing. The sample yields some 290,000 clones, nearly 90% seen once. Material: peripheral blood. These receptors were obtained from a woman aged 40 to 49 with COVID-19, enrolled during active disease. The CDR3 runs from the conserved cysteine through the conserved F or W. D genes are given only for firm matches. Where a row states a size, it is once, few, many or the class of an expanded clone; other rows omit it.

>16|.|TRBD1|TRBV28|TRBJ1-6
TGTGCCAGCAGTCCATTACAGGGGATGTTGAATTCACCCCTCCACTTT
CASSPLQGMLNSPLHF
>17|.|.|TRBV19|TRBJ2-3
TGTGCCAGTAGTATCCCCGGACTCGGAGGGGGCACAGATACGCAGTATTTT
CASSIPGLGGGTDTQYF
>12|.|.|TRBV28|TRBJ2-5
TGTGCCAGCAGTCGAGCTCGGGAGACCCAGTACTTC
CASSRARETQYF
>16|once|TRBD2|TRBV10-3|TRBJ2-2
TGTGCCATCTCCGGGCGGGGGATAGGAAACACCGGGGAGCTGTTTTTT
CAISGRGIGNTGELFF
>14|.|.|TRBV9|TRBJ2-5
TGTGCCAGCAGCGTAGACAGGGTCCAAGAGACCCAGTACTTC
CASSVDRVQETQYF
>16|.|TRBD2|TRBV7-9|TRBJ2-1
TGTGCCAGCAGCTCTCGGGGGAGGGGACTCTACAATGAGCAGTTCTTC
CASSSRGRGLYNEQFF
>15|few|.|TRBV7-9|TRBJ1-1
TGTGCCAGCAGCTTATCCGGGGGGGTGAACACTGAAGCTTTCTTT
CASSLSGGVNTEAFF
>13|once|.|TRBV18|TRBJ2-7
TGTGCCAGCTCACCAGCCAGGGGCTACGAGCAGTACTTC
CASSPARGYEQYF
>15|once|.|TRBV5-4|TRBJ2-7
TGTGCCAGCAGCTTGGCCGGGCAGGGGTCCTACGAGCAGTACTTC
CASSLAGQGSYEQYF
>13|once|.|TRBV27|TRBJ1-1
TGTGCCAGCAGTTTTCAAAGGGGAACTGAAGCTTTCTTT
CASSFQRGTEAFF
>15|.|TRBD1|TRBV27|TRBJ2-3
TGTGCCAGCAGTCTCATATTTAACAGGGGAGATACGCAGTATTTT
CASSLIFNRGDTQYF
>14|.|TRBD1|TRBV27|TRBJ1-2
TGTGCCAGCAGTTTTCCAGGGGACAGGGAAGGCTACACCTTC
CASSFPGDREGYTF
>15|.|TRBD2|TRBV7-6|TRBJ2-3
TGTGCCAGCAAAAAAGGGACTAGCGGGACTGGGACGCAGTATTTT
CASKKGTSGTGTQYF
>10|.|.|TRBV20-1|TRBJ1-2
TGCAGTGCTAGAACAGGGGGCTACACCTTC
CSARTGGYTF
>13|.|.|TRBV6-6|TRBJ2-5
TGTGCCAGCAGTTATGGTCCTATAGAGACCCAGTACTTC
CASSYGPIETQYF
>16|.|TRBD1|TRBV20-1|TRBJ2-4
TGCAGTGCTAGTTCCCCCCCGGGACAGACAAAAAACATTCAGTACTTC
CSASSPPGQTKNIQYF
>16|.|TRBD1|TRBV28|TRBJ1-5
TGTGCCAGCAGTTCCCACGGTGGCAGGGGGAATCAGCCCCAGCATTTT
CASSSHGGRGNQPQHF
>15|.|.|TRBV7-2|TRBJ1-6
TGTGCCAGCAGCTTAGGTGGAGTTTATAATTCACCCCTCCACTTT
CASSLGGVYNSPLHF